This passage covers 9 T cell receptor beta chains from one sample sequenced in a study of T cell repertoires in cytomegalovirus infection. The antigens for these receptors are not known. TCRdb processed the reads anew with MiXCR; each CDR3 protein has one entry. Of approximately 770,000 distinct CDR3 sequences listed, 25% to 35% are singletons. Sequences were derived from cultured CD8+ T cells from PBMCs, sampled from culture after CMV antigen stimulation. Receptors originate from a human donor in good health (CMV status not recorded). Some clones in this sample may be carry-over from other donors' samples.

This clonotype was seen at least ten times. The chain has TRBV7-6 and TRBJ2-3; 10 bases match TRBD1. Germline-derived CDR1 and CDR2 are SGHVS and FNYEAQ. There are 16 residues in the CDR3. J lost 4 bases, V lost 1 base, and 5 bases had no gene match. CDR3 region: CASSLETGGPPDTQYF. CDR3 DNA: TGTGCCAGCAGCTTAGAGACAGGGGGCCCGCCAGATACGCAGTATTTT.

In this sample, this clonotype turned up a few times. A read error is likely, as this CDR3 ends without the conserved phenylalanine or tryptophan. The limits of the CDR3 on the DNA are not certain, so only TCRdb's listed CDR3 is given. The rearrangement links TRBV6-1 to TRBJ2-1. Germline CDR1 is MNHNS and CDR2 is SASEGT. The CDR3 spans 11 residues, counting both ends. CDR3 amino acids: CASSWKRVTVA.

This clonotype was seen a handful of times. The chain joins TRBV12-3 or TRBV12-4 to TRBJ2-1, with TRBD2 matching 8 bases. The J segment lost 2 bases and the V segment lost 3 bases, leaving 3 bases of the junction unmatched. CDR3 length: 15 residues. CDR3 sequence: CASSFGGVTYNEQFF. As DNA, the CDR3 is TGTGCCAGCAGTTTCGGGGGGGTCACCTACAATGAGCAGTTCTTC.

This clonotype has more than one count but fewer than ten. The V call is TRBV4-3, the J call TRBJ1-2; tentatively, D is TRBD1 (6 bases). V gave up 2 bases and J gave up 5 bases, with 15 bases separating them. This CDR3 contains 15 residues. Germline V gene sequence: CDR1 LGHNA, CDR2 YSLEER. CDR3 DNA sequence: TGCGCCAGCAGCCAAAATTCAGGACAGCTTTATGGCTACACCTTC. Translating gives CASSQNSGQLYGYTF.

In this sample, this clonotype turned up many times. The chain joins TRBV7-6 to TRBJ2-1; unclear D gene. Trimming pared 6 bases from V and 7 bases from J, leaving 13 bases between. Germline assignment: CDR1 SGHVS and CDR2 FNYEAQ. This CDR3 region has 13 residues. The CDR3 loop is CASRPNGVNEQFF. The DNA for the CDR3 is TGTGCCAGCAGACCTAATGGTGTAAATGAGCAGTTCTTC. Together with reference TRBV7-6 and TRBJ2-1, the CDR3 gives the full variable domain: GAGVSQSPRYKVTKRGQDVALRCDPISGHVSLYWYRQALGQGPEFLTYFNYEAQQDKSGLPNDRFSAERPEGSISTLTIQRTEQRDSAMYRCASRPNGVNEQFFGPGTRLTVL.

This clonotype has just a few counts. This chain uses TRBV7-6 with TRBJ2-6, with D possibly TRBD2 on 7 matching bases. This CDR3 contains 16 residues. CDR1 is SGHVS, CDR2 FNYEAQ, per germline. Trimming cost V 10 bases and J 0 bases, with 16 bases left between them. CDR3: CAIWGGPISGANVLTF. In DNA, the CDR3 is TGTGCCATTTGGGGGGGGCCTATCTCTGGGGCCAACGTCCTGACTTTC.

The table lists this clonotype with many counts. This chain uses TRBV7-9 with TRBJ1-4; D is unresolved. Germline CDR1 and CDR2: SEHNR and FQNEAQ (reference sequence). Trimming shortened V by 1 base and J by 10 bases, and 13 bases separated the two germline ends. CDR3 length equals 14 residues. This chain's CDR3 is CASSLVGGPGKLFF. CDR3 coding DNA: TGTGCCAGCAGCTTAGTCGGTGGCCCTGGAAAACTGTTTTTT.

In its sample, this clonotype was seen many times. The chain joins TRBV12-3 or TRBV12-4 to TRBJ1-5; D remains ambiguous. The CDR3 has 13 residues. V gave up 5 bases and J gave up 7 bases, with 12 bases separating them. The CDR3: CASSPGRIQPQHF. Here the CDR3 DNA reads TGTGCCAGCAGTCCCGGGAGGATCCAGCCCCAGCATTTT.

This clonotype was detected many times. The chain links TRBV7-9 to TRBJ2-1; tentatively, D is TRBD1 (7 bases). The CDR3 totals 13 residues. V dropped 8 bases and J dropped 2 bases, with 10 bases sitting between them. The germline V gene has CDR1 SEHNR and CDR2 FQNEAQ (reference sequence). The CDR3 region has the DNA TGTGCCAGCCAGGGGGGAACCTACAATGAGCAGTTCTTC. Amino acids: CASQGGTYNEQFF.